One sample yielded the 32 T cell receptor beta chains listed below, sequenced in a study of blood T cell repertoires in COVID-19. Profiled with immunoSEQ multiplex PCR; TCRdb holds only in-frame clones, not every one. The table records roughly 70,000 clones, more than 75% of them present only once. What was sequenced was peripheral blood. All receptors come from a human donor in a cohort sampled during active COVID-19.

V and J are TRBV10-3 and TRBJ2-7, with D possibly matching TRBD1 (6 bases). In germline, CDR1 is ENHRY, CDR2 SYGVKD. V lost 6 bases, J lost 0 bases, and 6 bases lay in between. The CDR3 is 12 amino acids. The CDR3 region is CAIRQGSYEQYF. CDR3 in DNA: TGTGCCATCAGACAGGGCTCCTACGAGCAGTACTTC.

The rearrangement uses TRBV7-8 and TRBJ2-5; D gene uncertain. Germline V gene data show CDR1 as SGHVS and CDR2 as FQNEAQ. CDR3 size: 14 residues. Trimming stripped 2 bases from V and 5 bases from J, with 12 bases between. The CDR3 loop is CASSLPQARETQYF. The CDR3 DNA sequence: TGTGCCAGCAGCTTACCTCAGGCCCGGGAGACCCAGTACTTC. Supplemented by reference TRBV7-8 and TRBJ2-5, the full variable domain reads GAGVSQSPRYKVAKRGQDVALRCDPISGHVSLFWYQQALGQGPEFLTYFQNEAQLDKSGLPSDRFFAERPEGSVSTLKIQRTQQEDSAVYLCASSLPQARETQYFGPGTRLLVL.

The chain joins TRBV30 to TRBJ2-2; D unresolved. Trimming shortened V by 1 base and J by 6 bases, and 6 bases separated the two germline ends. Per the germline V gene, CDR1 is GTSNPN and CDR2 is SVGIG (reference sequence). This CDR3 comprises 12 residues. CDR3 DNA: TGTGCCTGGAGTGCAGGCCCCGGGGAGCTGTTTTTT. This encodes CAWSAGPGELFF.

This rearrangement joins TRBV11-3 to TRBJ2-2, with D perhaps matching TRBD1 (5 bases). The CDR3 extends over 15 amino acids. Trimming removed 3 bases from V and 5 bases from J, with 13 bases in between. Per the germline V gene, CDR1 is SGHNT and CDR2 is YENEEA. The chain's CDR3 is CASSLGQGSTGELFF. The CDR3 nucleotides read TGTGCCAGCAGCTTGGGGCAGGGCTCAACCGGGGAGCTGTTTTTT.

In the case of this clone: The sample has other DNA sequences that encode this CDR3 too. The chain has TRBV25-1 and TRBJ2-7; D gene uncertain. CDR3 length: 12 residues. Germline V gene sequence: CDR1 MGHDK, CDR2 SYGVNS. Between the trimmed V and J ends, which lost 2 bases and 3 bases, there was a span of 5 bases. The CDR3 DNA reads as TGTGCCAGCAGTGAAGGCAGCTACGAGCAGTACTTC. It translates to CASSEGSYEQYF.

The chain carries TRBV6-5 and TRBJ1-5; TRBD1 might be the D (6 bases). V lost 5 bases and J 1 base, leaving 9 bases between the germline ends. This CDR3 comprises 14 residues. Germline V lookup: CDR1 MNHEY, CDR2 SVGAGI. CDR3 region: CASSRGGSNQPQHF. Here the CDR3 DNA reads TGTGCCAGCAGTAGGGGGGGGAGCAATCAGCCCCAGCATTTT.

CDR3 in DNA: TGTGCCAGCAGCAAAGTAATTCAGGTATCAGGAAACACCATATATTTT. It codes for CASSKVIQVSGNTIYF. The chain recombines TRBV21-1 with TRBJ1-3; the D call of TRBD1 is as the table states it, not checked on the DNA. TRBV21-1 is a pseudogene segment. The CDR3 has 16 residues.

This chain uses TRBV12-5 with TRBJ2-3; 8 nucleotides match TRBD1. Germline CDR1 is LGHNT and CDR2 is FRNRAP. The ends lost 7 bases at V and 1 base at J; junction bases unmatched: 7. This CDR3 has 15 amino acids. The CDR3 DNA follows: TGTGCTAGTGACCACGGACAGGGACGCACAGATACGCAGTATTTT. This sequence encodes CASDHGQGRTDTQYF.

The rearrangement links TRBV29-1 to TRBJ2-3; 8 positions match TRBD1. J was trimmed by 5 bases and V by 2 bases; bases with no gene match: 6. Germline V lookup: CDR1 SQVTM, CDR2 ANQGSEA. This CDR3 has 14 amino acids. The DNA for the CDR3 is TGCAGCGTTGAATGGCAGGGGGCCGGAGATACGCAGTATTTT. The encoded protein is CSVEWQGAGDTQYF.

The V gene is TRBV5-1, the J gene TRBJ2-1; TRBD1 matches at 9 bases. The CDR3 runs to 16 residues. The V gene end was trimmed by 0 bases and the J gene end by 1 base; junction bases not matched to a gene: 2. From germline, CDR1 is SGHRS and CDR2 YFSETQ. The CDR3 is CASSLGGTGSYNEQFF. The CDR3 coding sequence is TGCGCCAGCAGCTTGGGGGGGACAGGGTCCTACAATGAGCAGTTCTTC.

J is TRBJ1-4 and V is TRBV29-1; 8 bases line up with TRBD1. This CDR3 region has 13 residues. Trimming took 3 bases from V and 7 from J; bases not matched to a gene: 4. Looked up from germline, CDR1 is SQVTM and CDR2 is ANQGSEA. The CDR3 nucleotides are TGCAGCGTTGAGGGACAGGCCAGTGAAAAACTGTTTTTT. This translates into CSVEGQASEKLFF.

The chain links TRBV29-1 to TRBJ2-3, with 10 bases matching TRBD2. The CDR3 loop spans 15 amino acids. Germline-derived CDR1 and CDR2 are SQVTM and ANQGSEA. V was clipped by 6 bases and J by 4 bases; unmatched bases: 10. The CDR3 loop is CSVEGLANAPDTQYF. As DNA, the CDR3 is TGCAGCGTCGAGGGACTAGCGAACGCCCCAGATACGCAGTATTTT.

V gene TRBV18 combines with J gene TRBJ2-7, with D perhaps matching TRBD1 (5 bases). CDR1 is KGHSH and CDR2 is LQKENI in the germline V gene. Trimming removed 4 bases at V and 5 bases at J, with 6 bases between. The CDR3 is made up of 11 amino acids. CDR3 residues: CASSLGDEQYF. Written as DNA, the CDR3 is TGTGCCAGCTCACTAGGGGACGAGCAGTACTTC. The full variable domain, rest sourced from reference TRBV18 and TRBJ2-7, is NAGVMQNPRHLVRRRGQEARLRCSPMKGHSHVYWYRQLPEEGLKFMVYLQKENIIDESGMPKERFSAEFPKEGPSILRIQQVVRGDSAAYFCASSLGDEQYFGPGTRLTVT.

The V call is TRBV21-1, the J call TRBJ2-4; the table names TRBD1, a call not compared with the DNA. TRBV21-1 is tagged as a pseudogene. CDR3 size: 17 residues. The CDR3 DNA reads TGTGCCAGCAGCCCCCCGGGACAGGGGGCGCTGGAAAACATTCAGTACTTC. Residues: CASSPPGQGALENIQYF.

V gene TRBV5-1 combines with J gene TRBJ2-2; 14 bases line up with TRBD2. Germline loops: CDR1 SGHRS, CDR2 YFSETQ. The CDR3 spans 16 residues. The V and J ends lost 4 bases and 4 bases, in that order; junction bases with no gene match: 3. CDR3 DNA: TGCGCCAGCAGCACGGGACTAGCGGGAGTCACCGGGGAGCTGTTTTTT. Translating gives CASSTGLAGVTGELFF.

The chain carries TRBV2 and TRBJ2-3; 11 bases map to TRBD2. V lost 6 bases to trimming and J lost 7 bases; unmatched junction nucleotides: 6. In germline, CDR1 is SNHLY, CDR2 FYNNEI. The CDR3 loop spans 14 amino acids. The DNA of the CDR3 is TGTGCCAGCAGGTTAGCGGGAGGGCCCAATACGCAGTATTTT. Translation gives CASRLAGGPNTQYF.

The gene calls are TRBV27 and TRBJ1-1; 9 positions agree with TRBD1. The CDR3 runs to 14 residues. Germline V gives CDR1 MNHEY, CDR2 SMNVEV (reference sequence). J gave up 0 bases and V 7 bases, and 3 bases lay outside the gene matches. CDR3 in amino acids: CASIGTGLNTEAFF. The CDR3 bases are TGTGCCAGCATCGGGACAGGGTTGAACACTGAAGCTTTCTTT.

The chain employs TRBV27 and TRBJ1-2; D is uncertain. The ends were cut back, 3 bases at V and 4 bases at J, with 18 bases in the middle. There are 16 residues in the CDR3. From germline, CDR1 is MNHEY and CDR2 SMNVEV (reference sequence). DNA for the CDR3: TGTGCCAGCAGTTTTGTCGGGGAACTAGGGCTCTATGGCTACACCTTC. It codes for CASSFVGELGLYGYTF.

This chain uses TRBV7-2 with TRBJ2-7; the D gene is possibly TRBD2 (6 bases). The V end lost 5 bases, the J end lost 3 bases, and 17 bases lay between the germline ends. The germline V gene encodes CDR1 SGHTA and CDR2 FQGNSA. This CDR3 is built from 15 residues. CDR3 amino acids: CASSLGRTGVYEQYF. CDR3 nucleotide sequence: TGTGCCAGCAGCCTCGGCAGGACGGGAGTCTACGAGCAGTACTTC.

The chain couples TRBV11-2 to TRBJ2-1, with D uncertain. This CDR3 contains 13 residues. Germline V gives CDR1 SGHAT, CDR2 FQNNGV. Trimming stripped 0 bases from V and 9 bases from J, with 9 bases between. The CDR3 is CASSLERNREQFF. In DNA, the CDR3 is TGTGCCAGCAGCTTAGAGCGAAACCGTGAGCAGTTCTTC.

V usage is TRBV6-1 and J usage is TRBJ2-3; 8 bases align to TRBD2. V gave up 2 bases and J gave up 5 bases; unmatched junction bases: 9. CDR1 is MNHNS, CDR2 SASEGT, per germline. The CDR3 runs 16 residues. CDR3 in DNA: TGTGCCAGCAGTGAAACTAGCGGAGGGGCCATAGATACGCAGTATTTT. This codes for CASSETSGGAIDTQYF.

This chain joins TRBV5-1 and TRBJ1-6; 9 nucleotides align to TRBD1. Per germline, CDR1 SGHRS and CDR2 YFSETQ. The trim removed 2 bases at V and 9 bases at J, leaving 9 bases unmatched. The CDR3 is made up of 16 amino acids. Written as DNA, the CDR3 is TGCGCCAGCAGCTTCGGATTGAGACAGGGGGTTTCACCCCTCCACTTT. Translating gives CASSFGLRQGVSPLHF.

This chain connects TRBV6-1 to TRBJ2-7; TRBD1 matches at 8 bases. The V gene's germline CDR1 is MNHNS and CDR2 SASEGT. The V segment lost 0 bases and the J segment 6 bases; nucleotides outside the gene matches: 4. The CDR3 runs to 14 residues. CDR3 DNA sequence: TGTGCCAGCAGTGAAGCGGGCAGGGGGCCCGAGCAGTACTTC. Its protein product is CASSEAGRGPEQYF.

The chain couples TRBV25-1 to TRBJ2-1, with 12 bases aligning to TRBD2. The germline CDR1 and CDR2 sequences are MGHDK and SYGVNS. The CDR3 runs to 16 residues. V lost 3 bases and J lost 2; bases outside the gene matches: 2. CDR3 protein: CASSETSGSPYNEQFF. The CDR3 nucleotides read TGTGCCAGCAGTGAGACTAGCGGGAGTCCCTACAATGAGCAGTTCTTC.

This clone has just one count. V is TRBV7-9 and J is TRBJ2-5; 7 bases align to TRBD2. The CDR3 covers 18 residues. V trimming: 0 bases; J trimming: 3 bases; junction bases outside the gene matches: 13. CDR1 and CDR2 (germline): SEHNR, FQNEAQ (reference sequence). In nucleotides, the CDR3 is TGTGCCAGCAGCTTAGCCCGGTCCGCTAGCGGCATCGAAGAGACCCAGTACTTC. Amino acids: CASSLARSASGIEETQYF.

The chain carries TRBV5-4 and TRBJ2-7; 12 bases line up with TRBD2. This CDR3 is built from 15 residues. Per germline, CDR1 SGHNT and CDR2 YYREEE (reference sequence). The ends lost 4 bases at V and 2 bases at J; junction bases unmatched: 4. The CDR3 bases are TGTGCCAGCAGCCCGGGGACTAGCGGGCCCTACGAGCAGTACTTC. Translated, it gives CASSPGTSGPYEQYF.

The genes are TRBV5-6 and TRBJ2-3; a possible D gene is TRBD1 (6 bases). Germline CDR1 is SGHDT and CDR2 is YYEEEE. V was cut by 2 bases and J by 0 bases, with 22 bases left in between. The CDR3 extends over 19 amino acids. Here the CDR3 DNA reads TGTGCCAGCAGCTTTCGGACAGTCTGGGCCCTGACGAGCACAGATACGCAGTATTTT. This translates into CASSFRTVWALTSTDTQYF.

This clone was seen a single time. This chain connects TRBV24-1 to TRBJ2-4; perhaps TRBD2 as D (5 bases). Trimming removed 3 bases at V and 3 bases at J, with 11 bases between. CDR3 size: 15 residues. In germline, CDR1 is KGHDR, CDR2 SFDVKD. CDR3 sequence: CATSDRVAGKNIQYF. CDR3 bases: TGTGCCACCAGTGATAGGGTGGCGGGCAAAAACATTCAGTACTTC.

V is TRBV5-6 and J is TRBJ2-7, with D unresolved. Germline V lookup: CDR1 SGHDT, CDR2 YYEEEE. Trimming took off 0 bases at V and 4 bases at J, with 8 bases between the two ends. The CDR3 is 13 amino acids. The CDR3 spells CASSLEAEYEQYF. The DNA of the CDR3 is TGTGCCAGCAGCTTGGAGGCGGAGTACGAGCAGTACTTC.

The rearrangement links TRBV30 to TRBJ1-4, with D unclear. CDR3 length: 16 residues. V lost 3 bases, J lost 8 bases, and 22 bases lay in between. CDR1 and CDR2 from the germline V gene are GTSNPN and SVGIG (reference sequence). This chain's CDR3 is CAWRGGLFAQTEKLFF. The CDR3 DNA is TGTGCCTGGAGGGGAGGACTGTTCGCCCAGACAGAAAAACTGTTTTTT.

This clone has just a few counts. The CDR3 nucleotides are TGTGCCAGTAATACAGGGGGCCGCAATCAGCCCCAGCATTTT. Translating gives CASNTGGRNQPQHF. V is TRBV19 and J is TRBJ1-5; 9 nucleotides line up with TRBD1. V was clipped by 7 bases and J by 2 bases; unmatched bases: 3. The CDR3 contains 14 residues. In germline, CDR1 is LNHDA, CDR2 SQIVND (reference sequence).

This chain connects TRBV6-5 to TRBJ1-2, with D perhaps TRBD1 (5 bases). With 8 bases removed from V and 5 bases from J, the gap between germline ends came to 9 bases. The CDR3 sequence is 11 residues long. Germline CDR1 reads MNHEY; CDR2 reads SVGAGI. This CDR3 reads CASGGFYGYTF. CDR3 bases: TGTGCCAGCGGGGGGTTTTATGGCTACACCTTC.